This paragraph covers one TCR beta chain sequence. Antigen specificity is unknown. The sample belongs to a study of shared clonotypes between healthy human individuals. Broader study findings: It was expected that sequencing depth would affect clonotype sharing among donors.

The data were produced by immunoSEQ multiplex PCR, yet TCRdb's version contains in-frame clones alone and is incomplete. The sample consists of more than 2,000,000 clones, more than 90% of them appearing once. Sequenced: naive CD4+ T cells sorted from blood. The subset was: CD45RA+ positively selected. The clonotype originates from a man between 18 and 35 years old in good health.

The CDR3 coding sequence is TGTGCCAGCAGCCCAAGGACCGAGGACTATGGCTACACCTTC. It translates to CASSPRTEDYGYTF. The chain is built from TRBV7-1 and TRBJ1-2; D is unclear. TRBV7-1 is marked as an open reading frame, function uncertain. Trimming stripped 5 bases from V and 3 bases from J, with 13 bases between. This CDR3 contains 14 residues.